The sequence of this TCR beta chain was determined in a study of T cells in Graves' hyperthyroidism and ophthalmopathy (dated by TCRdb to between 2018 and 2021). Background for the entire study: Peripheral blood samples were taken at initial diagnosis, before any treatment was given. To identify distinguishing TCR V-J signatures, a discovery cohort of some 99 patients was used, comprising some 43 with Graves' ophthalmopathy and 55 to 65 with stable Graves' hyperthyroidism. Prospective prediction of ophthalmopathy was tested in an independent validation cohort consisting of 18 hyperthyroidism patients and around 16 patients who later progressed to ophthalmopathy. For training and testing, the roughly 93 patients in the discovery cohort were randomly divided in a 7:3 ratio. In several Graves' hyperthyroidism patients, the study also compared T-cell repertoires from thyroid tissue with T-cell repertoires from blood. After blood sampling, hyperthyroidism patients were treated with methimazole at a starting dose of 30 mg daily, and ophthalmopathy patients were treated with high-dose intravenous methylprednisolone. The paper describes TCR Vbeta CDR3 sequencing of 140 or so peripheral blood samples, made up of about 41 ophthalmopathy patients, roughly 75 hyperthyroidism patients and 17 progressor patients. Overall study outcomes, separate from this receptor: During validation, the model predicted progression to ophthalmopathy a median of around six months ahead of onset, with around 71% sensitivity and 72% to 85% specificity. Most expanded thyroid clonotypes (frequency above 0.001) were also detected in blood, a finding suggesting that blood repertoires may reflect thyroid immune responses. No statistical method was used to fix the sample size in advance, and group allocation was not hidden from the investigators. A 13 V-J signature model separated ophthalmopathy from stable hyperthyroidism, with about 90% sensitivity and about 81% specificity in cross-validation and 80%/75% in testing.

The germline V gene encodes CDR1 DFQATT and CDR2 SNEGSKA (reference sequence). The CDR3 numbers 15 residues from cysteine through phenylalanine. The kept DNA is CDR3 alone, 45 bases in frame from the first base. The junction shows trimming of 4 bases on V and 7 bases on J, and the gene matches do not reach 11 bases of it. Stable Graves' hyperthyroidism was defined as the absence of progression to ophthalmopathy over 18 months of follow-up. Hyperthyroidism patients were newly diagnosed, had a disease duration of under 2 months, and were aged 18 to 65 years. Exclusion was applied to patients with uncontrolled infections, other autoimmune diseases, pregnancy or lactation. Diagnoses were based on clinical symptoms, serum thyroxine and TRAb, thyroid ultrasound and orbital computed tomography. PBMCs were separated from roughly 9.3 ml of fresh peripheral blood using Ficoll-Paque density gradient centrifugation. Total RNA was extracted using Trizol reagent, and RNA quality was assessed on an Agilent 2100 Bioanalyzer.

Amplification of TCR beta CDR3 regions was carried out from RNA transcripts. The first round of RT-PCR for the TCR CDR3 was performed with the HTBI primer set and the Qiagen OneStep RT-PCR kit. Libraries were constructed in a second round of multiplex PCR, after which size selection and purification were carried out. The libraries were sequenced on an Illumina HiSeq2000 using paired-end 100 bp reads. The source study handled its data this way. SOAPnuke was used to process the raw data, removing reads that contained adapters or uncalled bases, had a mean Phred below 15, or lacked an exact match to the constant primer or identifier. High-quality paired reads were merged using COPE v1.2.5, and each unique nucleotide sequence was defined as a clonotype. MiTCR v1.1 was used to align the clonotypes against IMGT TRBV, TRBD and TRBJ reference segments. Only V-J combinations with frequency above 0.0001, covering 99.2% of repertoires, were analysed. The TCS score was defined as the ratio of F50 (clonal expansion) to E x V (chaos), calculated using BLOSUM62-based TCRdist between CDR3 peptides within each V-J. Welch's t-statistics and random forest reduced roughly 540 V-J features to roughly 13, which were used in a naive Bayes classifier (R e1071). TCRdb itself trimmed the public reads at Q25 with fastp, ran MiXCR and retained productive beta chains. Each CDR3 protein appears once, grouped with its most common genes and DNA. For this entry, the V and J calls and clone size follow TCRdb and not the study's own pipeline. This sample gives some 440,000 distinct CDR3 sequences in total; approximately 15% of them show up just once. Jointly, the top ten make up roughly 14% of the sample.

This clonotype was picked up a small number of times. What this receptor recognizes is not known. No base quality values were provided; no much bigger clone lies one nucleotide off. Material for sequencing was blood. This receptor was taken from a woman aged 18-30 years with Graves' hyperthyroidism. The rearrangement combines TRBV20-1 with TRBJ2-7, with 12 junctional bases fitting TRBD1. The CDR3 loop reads CSAKPGTGGFREQYF. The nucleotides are TGCAGTGCTAAACCCGGGACAGGGGGCTTTCGGGAGCAGTACTTC.